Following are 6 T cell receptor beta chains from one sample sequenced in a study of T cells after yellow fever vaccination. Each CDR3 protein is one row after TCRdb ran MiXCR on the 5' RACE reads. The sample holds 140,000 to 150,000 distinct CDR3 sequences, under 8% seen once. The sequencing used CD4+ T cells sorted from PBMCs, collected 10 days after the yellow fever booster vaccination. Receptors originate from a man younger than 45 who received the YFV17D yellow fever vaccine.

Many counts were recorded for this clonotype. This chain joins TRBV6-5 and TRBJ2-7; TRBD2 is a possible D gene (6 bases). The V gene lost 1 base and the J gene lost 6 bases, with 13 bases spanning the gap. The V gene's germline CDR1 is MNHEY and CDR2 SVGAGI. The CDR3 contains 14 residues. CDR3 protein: CASSYLTGVREQYF. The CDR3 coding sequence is TGTGCCAGCAGTTACTTGACGGGAGTGCGCGAGCAGTACTTC.

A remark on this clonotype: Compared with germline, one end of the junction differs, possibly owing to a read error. This CDR3 reads CAWSIAGGPYHEQFF. CDR3 bases: TGTGCCTGGAGTATCGCGGGAGGGCCCTACCATGAGCAGTTCTTC. V and J are TRBV30 and TRBJ2-1; 9 positions match TRBD2. Germline V CDR1 and CDR2: GTSNPN, SVGIG (reference sequence). CDR3 size: 15 residues.

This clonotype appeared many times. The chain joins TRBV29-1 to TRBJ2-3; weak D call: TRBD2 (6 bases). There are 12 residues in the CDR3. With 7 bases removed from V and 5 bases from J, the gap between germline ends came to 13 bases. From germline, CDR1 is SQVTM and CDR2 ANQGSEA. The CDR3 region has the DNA TGCAGCGGGGGGGAACAGAGAGATACGCAGTATTTT. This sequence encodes CSGGEQRDTQYF.

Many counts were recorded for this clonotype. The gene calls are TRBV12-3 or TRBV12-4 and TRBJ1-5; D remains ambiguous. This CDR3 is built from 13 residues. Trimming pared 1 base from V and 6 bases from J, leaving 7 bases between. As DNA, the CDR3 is TGTGCCAGCAGTTTAGGCCGGGTTCAGCCCCAGCATTTT. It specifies CASSLGRVQPQHF.

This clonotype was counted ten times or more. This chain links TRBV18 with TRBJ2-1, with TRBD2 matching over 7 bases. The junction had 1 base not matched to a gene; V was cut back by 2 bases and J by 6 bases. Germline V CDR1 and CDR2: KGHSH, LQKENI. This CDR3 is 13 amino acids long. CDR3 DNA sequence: TGTGCCAGCTCACCAGGACTAGTCAATGAGCAGTTCTTC. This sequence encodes CASSPGLVNEQFF. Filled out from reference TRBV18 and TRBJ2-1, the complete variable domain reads NAGVMQNPRHLVRRRGQEARLRCSPMKGHSHVYWYRQLPEEGLKFMVYLQKENIIDESGMPKERFSAEFPKEGPSILRIQQVVRGDSAAYFCASSPGLVNEQFFGPGTRLTVL.

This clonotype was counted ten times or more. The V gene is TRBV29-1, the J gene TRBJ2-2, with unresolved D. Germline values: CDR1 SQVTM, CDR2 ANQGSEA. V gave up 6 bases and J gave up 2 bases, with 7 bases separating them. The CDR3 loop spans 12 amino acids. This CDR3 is CSVLINTGELFF. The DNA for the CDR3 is TGCAGCGTGTTGATTAACACCGGGGAGCTGTTTTTT.